The entry below describes one T cell receptor (beta chain). Its antigen is unidentified. Germline values: CDR1 SGHKS, CDR2 YYEKEE (reference sequence). With 4 bases clipped from V and 6 bases from J, the junction kept 14 bases outside the gene matches. This CDR3 has 17 residues. Using its own MiXCR run on the 5' RACE reads, TCRdb lists one record per CDR3 protein. The sample includes 450,000 or so distinct CDR3 sequences, roughly 20% of them seen just once. This record belongs to a study of T-cell memory formation after mild COVID-19. As for the study in general: TCR clusters were mostly confined to one donor each.

Whole-study results and caveats: CD4+ contracting clones were found mainly in CM and EM, and CD8+ ones in EMRA. CD4+ bias marked clones expanding day 15 to 37, unlike balanced contracting clones. Second-wave clones with a day 37 peak had unconfirmed SARS-CoV-2 specificity.

The sample comprised PBMCs or a T cell subset sorted from them (not recorded which). The chain carries TRBV5-5 and TRBJ2-3; TRBD2 matches 10 bases. The clonotype was recovered from an adult woman who had mild COVID-19 (a few samples of this study predate the infection). Cell type and time point are not known. Written as DNA, the CDR3 is TGTGCCAGCAGCCCGACTTACTTAGCGGGGGGAGTGGATACGCAGTATTTT. Protein sequence: CASSPTYLAGGVDTQYF. Full variable domain (remainder filled in from reference TRBV5-5 and TRBJ2-3): DAGVTQSPTHLIKTRGQQVTLRCSPISGHKSVSWYQQVLGQGPQFIFQYYEKEERGRGNFPDRFSARQFPNYSSELNVNALLLGDSALYLCASSPTYLAGGVDTQYFGPGTRLTVL.